Below are 15 T cell receptor beta chains sequenced from a single sample in a study of regulatory T cells in long-lasting Graves disease (dated by TCRdb to the early 2020s). In light of the paper, this sample's time point label describes: persistent/refractory GD, antithyroid drugs over 5 years with positive TRAb. For both TCR sequencing and RNA sequencing, RNA was extracted from PBMCs using TRIzol. The method was multiplex PCR. These reads were obtained on an Illumina HiSeq 4000. TCR beta libraries were built with iRepertoire HTBI primers and Arm-PCR amplification of CDR3 regions. Through fastp at Q25 and MiXCR, TCRdb rebuilt clones from the public reads, retaining in-frame beta chains. Identical CDR3 protein sequences are pooled into one entry, listed with their most common genes and DNA. The sample contains some 300,000 distinct CDR3 sequences, roughly a fifth of them found a single time. Of the sample, 45% to 70% falls within the top ten clones.

The input for sequencing was peripheral blood mononuclear cells (PBMCs), taken when the disease was refractory, from a patient treated with antithyroid drugs. The receptor set was obtained from a female donor with Graves disease.

In its sample, this clonotype was seen many times. The V gene is TRBV28, the J gene TRBJ2-7; D remains ambiguous. V was cut by 6 bases and J by 3 bases, with 9 bases left in between. Germline lookup yields CDR1 MDHEN and CDR2 SYDVKM. The CDR3 length is 12 residues. The chain's CDR3 is CASSPNLYEQYF. The CDR3 DNA follows: TGTGCCAGCAGCCCTAACCTCTACGAGCAGTACTTC. The variable domain in full, completed from reference TRBV28 and TRBJ2-7, reads DVKVTQSSRYLVKRTGEKVFLECVQDMDHENMFWYRQDPGLGLRLIYFSYDVKMKEKGDIPEGYSVSREKKERFSLILESASTNQTSMYLCASSPNLYEQYFGPGTRLTVT.

Only a few counts were recorded for this clonotype. The genes are TRBV4-1 and TRBJ1-4; no firm D call. Trimming shortened V by 4 bases and J by 0 bases, and 9 bases separated the two germline ends. Looked up from germline, CDR1 is MGHRA and CDR2 is YSYEKL. This CDR3 has 15 amino acids. The DNA for the CDR3 is TGCGCCAGCAGCCGGGCCGGAGCAACTAATGAAAAACTGTTTTTT. Its protein product is CASSRAGATNEKLFF.

This clonotype was counted at least ten times. V gene TRBV27 combines with J gene TRBJ1-5; D remains unclear. Deletions cut 0 bases from V and 4 bases from J, with 10 bases between. The CDR3 is 15 residues long. The germline CDR1 and CDR2 sequences are MNHEY and SMNVEV (reference sequence). The CDR3 loop reads CASSLSFVLNQPQHF. CDR3 bases: TGTGCCAGCAGTTTATCGTTTGTCCTGAATCAGCCCCAGCATTTT.

The chain links TRBV30 to TRBJ2-7; TRBD2 matches at 8 bases. Trimming took 8 bases from V and 3 from J; bases not matched to a gene: 3. Per the germline V gene, CDR1 is GTSNPN and CDR2 is SVGIG (reference sequence). CDR3 length equals 11 residues. As DNA, the CDR3 is TGTGCCGGGGGACTAGACTACGAGCAGTACTTC. Translation: CAGGLDYEQYF.

This clonotype occurred many times. The genes are TRBV27 and TRBJ2-1, with 9 bases matching TRBD2. This CDR3 comprises 20 residues. The junction had 24 bases not matched to a gene; V was cut back by 8 bases and J by 4 bases. The germline V gene encodes CDR1 MNHEY and CDR2 SMNVEV (reference sequence). CDR3 sequence (DNA): TGTGCCAGCGCGTTCCCGGCGCCTAGCGGGGATCCTACCTTTTACAATGAGCAGTTCTTC. Amino acids: CASAFPAPSGDPTFYNEQFF.

The chain recombines TRBV20-1 with TRBJ2-2; tentative D call: TRBD2 (6 bases). Trimming left V 5 bases short and J 2 bases short, with 12 bases between. The CDR3 length is 14 residues. The V gene's germline CDR1 is DFQATT and CDR2 SNEGSKA (reference sequence). DNA for the CDR3: TGCAGTGCTCTCGGGACTCCCAACACCGGGGAGCTGTTTTTT. Translated: CSALGTPNTGELFF.

This clonotype showed up many times. The chain employs TRBV10-2 and TRBJ2-5; 8 bases match TRBD2. The CDR3 extends over 15 amino acids. Unmatched junction bases numbered 12, after V lost 7 bases and J lost 5 bases. Looked up from germline, CDR1 is WSHSY and CDR2 is SAAADI. CDR3 DNA sequence: TGCGCCAGCACCAGAGCGGGAGTCTCAGGGGAGACCCAGTACTTC. This sequence encodes CASTRAGVSGETQYF.

Many counts were recorded for this clonotype. The rearrangement uses TRBV12-3 or TRBV12-4 and TRBJ1-5; D call uncertain. CDR3 length equals 14 residues. V shed 6 bases and J shed 0 bases, with 9 bases lying between them. The CDR3 region is CASSRTGSNQPQHF. Written as DNA, the CDR3 is TGTGCCAGCAGCCGGACGGGTAGCAATCAGCCCCAGCATTTT.

This sequence joins TRBV29-1 and TRBJ1-2; the D gene is possibly TRBD1 (6 bases). Germline V CDR1 and CDR2: SQVTM, ANQGSEA. V was cut by 1 base and J by 3 bases, with 15 bases left in between. CDR3 size: 15 residues. The DNA of the CDR3 is TGCAGCGTTGAAGGGCTCACAGGGATGGACTATGGCTACACCTTC. This gives the protein CSVEGLTGMDYGYTF.

This clonotype appeared a few times. J is TRBJ2-2 and V is TRBV4-2, with D unclear. This CDR3 comprises 12 residues. The V gene lost 0 bases and the J gene lost 7 bases, with 3 bases spanning the gap. Germline V lookup: CDR1 LGHNA, CDR2 YNFKEQ. The CDR3 DNA sequence: TGTGCCAGCAGCCAAGACTTCGGGGAGCTGTTTTTT. Translated: CASSQDFGELFF.

This clonotype was picked up a small number of times. A read error may explain this, as a much larger clone is one base away. This chain links TRBV11-2 with TRBJ2-7, with D possibly being TRBD1 or TRBD2 (7 bases each). This CDR3 has 15 amino acids. The germline gives CDR1 SGHAT, CDR2 FQNNGV. Trimming left V 6 bases short and J 0 bases short, with 15 bases between. In DNA form, the CDR3 reads TGTGCCAGCAGAACCCCAGGGGGGGGCTCCTACGAGCAGTACTTC. Residues: CASRTPGGGSYEQYF.

This clonotype was counted many times. The chain carries TRBV7-2 and TRBJ2-2; a weak D match, TRBD1 (5 bases). Germline CDR1 SGHTA, CDR2 FQGNSA. Trimming removed 1 base at V and 5 bases at J, with 5 bases between. This CDR3 has 13 amino acids. CDR3 DNA sequence: TGTGCCAGCAGCTTAGACAGGACCGGGGAGCTGTTTTTT. Protein: CASSLDRTGELFF.

This clonotype was detected many times. The chain employs TRBV6-1 and TRBJ1-2; the D is unclear. The CDR3 totals 13 residues. The germline CDR1 and CDR2 sequences are MNHNS and SASEGT. The V end lost 6 bases, the J end lost 4 bases, and 12 bases lay between the germline ends. The CDR3 here is CASSNRAGYGYTF. The CDR3 region has the DNA TGTGCCAGCAGCAACCGGGCCGGCTATGGCTACACCTTC.

The chain has TRBV27 and TRBJ2-7; D ambiguous. Germline V gene lookup returns CDR1 MNHEY and CDR2 SMNVEV (reference sequence). The length of the CDR3 is 13 residues. The V end lost 3 bases, the J end lost 3 bases, and 9 bases lay between the germline ends. CDR3 residues: CASSFKGNYEQYF. The CDR3 DNA sequence: TGTGCCAGCAGTTTTAAGGGTAACTACGAGCAGTACTTC.

V is TRBV27 and J is TRBJ2-7; the D is unclear. CDR1 and CDR2 (germline): MNHEY, SMNVEV (reference sequence). V dropped 7 bases and J dropped 4 bases, with 14 bases sitting between them. The CDR3 sequence is 13 residues long. CDR3 region: CASTTRGHYEQYF. The DNA of the CDR3 is TGTGCCAGCACCACGCGTGGGCATTACGAGCAGTACTTC.